This T cell receptor (beta chain) was captured in a study of shared clonotypes between healthy human individuals. Findings of the study overall: Across a handful of donors, naive CD4 shared 5% to 6.5%, naive CD8 around 3.5%, memory CD4 roughly 2.4%, memory CD8 roughly 0.37%.

Recent vaccinations or acute infections were absent in the healthy HIV-negative adult donors. Donors were Caucasian adults residing in Nashville, Tennessee, USA. To note about this clone: Its cognate antigen is unknown.

Deep-level settings were used for running the assay. Data came from immunoSEQ multiplex PCR; TCRdb stores just in-frame clones and leaves some out. The sample gives over 150,000 clones, around 63% of which show up once; more than 9% is in the top ten. The specimen was memory CD4+ T cells sorted from blood. Sample subset: CD45RA-negative fraction. The clonotype originates from a man aged 30 to 39 in good health.

In DNA, the CDR3 is TGTGCCAGCAGCCCTTTCCTCACCACAGATACGCAGTATTTT. Its translation is CASSPFLTTDTQYF. The gene calls are TRBV6-5 and TRBJ2-3, with D unclear. The CDR3 loop spans 14 amino acids. Germline CDR1 and CDR2: MNHEY and SVGAGI. The V gene lost 6 bases and the J gene lost 2 bases, with 12 bases spanning the gap.